This T cell receptor (beta chain) was captured in a study of shared clonotypes between healthy human individuals. The table came from immunoSEQ multiplex PCR; TCRdb's copy has only in-frame clones and leaves some out. The sample holds roughly 2.2 million clones, approximately 95% seen once. Points on this clone: Its specificity is unknown.

Findings and caveats of the study: It was the few donors that limited the genetic and exposure-history diversity represented.

Germline-derived CDR1 and CDR2 are SGHRS and YFSETQ. This CDR3 has 16 residues. The V gene lost 4 bases and the J gene lost 2 bases, with 15 bases spanning the gap. Sequenced material: naive CD4+ T cells from PBMCs. The subset: CD45RA+ positively selected. The TCR comes from a man aged 18 to 35 in good health. Some clones in this sample may be carry-over from other donors' samples. The V and J genes are TRBV5-1 and TRBJ2-2; perhaps TRBD2 as D (5 bases). CDR3: CASSPRALANTGELFF. The DNA for the CDR3 is TGCGCCAGCAGCCCGAGAGCCCTAGCAAACACCGGGGAGCTGTTTTTT.